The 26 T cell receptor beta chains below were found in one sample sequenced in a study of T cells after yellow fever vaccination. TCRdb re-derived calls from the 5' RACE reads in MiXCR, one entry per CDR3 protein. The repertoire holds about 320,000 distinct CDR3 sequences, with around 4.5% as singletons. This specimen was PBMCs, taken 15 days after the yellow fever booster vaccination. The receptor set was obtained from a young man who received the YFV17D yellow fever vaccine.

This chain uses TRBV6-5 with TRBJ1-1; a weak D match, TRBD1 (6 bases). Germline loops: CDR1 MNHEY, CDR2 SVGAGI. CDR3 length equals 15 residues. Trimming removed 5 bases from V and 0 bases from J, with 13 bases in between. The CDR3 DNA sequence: TGTGCCAGCAGTAAGACAGGTGTCATGAACACTGAAGCTTTCTTT. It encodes CASSKTGVMNTEAFF.

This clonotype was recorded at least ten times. The CDR3 DNA reads TGCGCCAGCAGCTTCACACGGACTAGCGGGGACACAGATACGCAGTATTTT. Its protein product is CASSFTRTSGDTDTQYF. The rearrangement joins TRBV5-1 to TRBJ2-3, with TRBD2 matching 12 bases. The germline CDR1 and CDR2 sequences are SGHRS and YFSETQ. The CDR3 contains 17 residues. J was trimmed by 2 bases and V by 2 bases; bases with no gene match: 6.

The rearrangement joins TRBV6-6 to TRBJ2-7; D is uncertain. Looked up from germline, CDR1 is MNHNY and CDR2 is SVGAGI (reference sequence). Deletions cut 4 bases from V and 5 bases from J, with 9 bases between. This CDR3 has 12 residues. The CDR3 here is CASSSSFNEQYF. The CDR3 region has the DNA TGTGCCAGCAGTTCCTCCTTCAACGAGCAGTACTTC.

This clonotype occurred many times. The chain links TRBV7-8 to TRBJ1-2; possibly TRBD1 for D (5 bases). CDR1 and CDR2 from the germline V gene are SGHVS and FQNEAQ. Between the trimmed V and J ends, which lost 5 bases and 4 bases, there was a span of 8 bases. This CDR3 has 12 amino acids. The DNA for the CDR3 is TGTGCCAGCAGCGCAAGGGGCTATGGCTACACCTTC. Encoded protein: CASSARGYGYTF. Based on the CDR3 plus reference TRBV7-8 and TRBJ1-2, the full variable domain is GAGVSQSPRYKVAKRGQDVALRCDPISGHVSLFWYQQALGQGPEFLTYFQNEAQLDKSGLPSDRFFAERPEGSVSTLKIQRTQQEDSAVYLCASSARGYGYTFGSGTRLTVV.

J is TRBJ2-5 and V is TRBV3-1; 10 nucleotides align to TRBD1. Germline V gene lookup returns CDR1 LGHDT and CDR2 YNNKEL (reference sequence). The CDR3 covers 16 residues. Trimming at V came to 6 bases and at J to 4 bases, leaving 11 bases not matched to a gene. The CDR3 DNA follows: TGTGCCAGCAGTCGGTTTGGACAGGGGGAAGGAGAGACCCAGTACTTC. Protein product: CASSRFGQGEGETQYF.

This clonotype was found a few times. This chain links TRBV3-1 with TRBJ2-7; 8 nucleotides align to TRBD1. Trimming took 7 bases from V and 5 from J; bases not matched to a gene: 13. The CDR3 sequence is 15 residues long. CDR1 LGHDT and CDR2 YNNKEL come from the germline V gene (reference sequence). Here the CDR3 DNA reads TGTGCCAGCAACCGAGGCGGGACAGGAGGCAACGAGCAGTACTTC. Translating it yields CASNRGGTGGNEQYF.

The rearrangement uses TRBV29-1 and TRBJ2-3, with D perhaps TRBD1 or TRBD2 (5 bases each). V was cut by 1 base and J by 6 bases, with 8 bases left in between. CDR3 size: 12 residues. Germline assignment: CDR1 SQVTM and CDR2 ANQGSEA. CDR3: CSVEAGTDTQYF. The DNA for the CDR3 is TGCAGCGTTGAAGCAGGGACGGATACGCAGTATTTT.

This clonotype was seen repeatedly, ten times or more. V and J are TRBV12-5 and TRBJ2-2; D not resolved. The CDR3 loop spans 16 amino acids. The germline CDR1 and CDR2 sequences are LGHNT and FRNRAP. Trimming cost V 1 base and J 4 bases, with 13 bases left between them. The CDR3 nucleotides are TGTGCTAGTGGTTTGGACCTACTAACACGCACCGGGGAGCTGTTTTTT. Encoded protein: CASGLDLLTRTGELFF.

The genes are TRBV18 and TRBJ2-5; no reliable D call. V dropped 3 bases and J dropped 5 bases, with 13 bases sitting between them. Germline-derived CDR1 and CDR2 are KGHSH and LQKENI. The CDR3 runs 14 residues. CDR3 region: CASSPTPERETQYF. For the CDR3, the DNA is TGTGCCAGCTCACCCACCCCGGAGAGGGAGACCCAGTACTTC.

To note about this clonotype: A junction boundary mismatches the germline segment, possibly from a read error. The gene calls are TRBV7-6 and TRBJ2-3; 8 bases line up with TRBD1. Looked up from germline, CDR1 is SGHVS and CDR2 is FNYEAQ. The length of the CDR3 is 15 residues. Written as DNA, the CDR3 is TGTGCCAGCAGCTTAGAAGGACAGGGTGCAGATTCGCAGTATTTT. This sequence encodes CASSLEGQGADSQYF. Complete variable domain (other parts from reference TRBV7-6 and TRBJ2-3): GAGVSQSPRYKVTKRGQDVALRCDPISGHVSLYWYRQALGQGPEFLTYFNYEAQQDKSGLPNDRFSAERPEGSISTLTIQRTEQRDSAMYRCASSLEGQGADSQYFGPGTRLTVL.

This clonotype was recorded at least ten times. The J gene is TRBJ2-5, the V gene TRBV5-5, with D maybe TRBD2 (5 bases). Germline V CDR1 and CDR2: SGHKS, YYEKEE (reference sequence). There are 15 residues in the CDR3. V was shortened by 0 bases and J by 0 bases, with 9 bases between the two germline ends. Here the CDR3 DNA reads TGTGCCAGCAGCTTGGCGGGGAGCTACCAAGAGACCCAGTACTTC. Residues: CASSLAGSYQETQYF.

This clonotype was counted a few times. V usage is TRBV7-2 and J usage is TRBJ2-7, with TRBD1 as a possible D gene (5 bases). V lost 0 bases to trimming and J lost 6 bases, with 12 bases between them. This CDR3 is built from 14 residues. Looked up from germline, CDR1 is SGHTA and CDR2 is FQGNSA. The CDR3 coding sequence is TGTGCCAGCAGCTTAGCAGGGGCTATGGGCGAGCAGTACTTC. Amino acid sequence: CASSLAGAMGEQYF.

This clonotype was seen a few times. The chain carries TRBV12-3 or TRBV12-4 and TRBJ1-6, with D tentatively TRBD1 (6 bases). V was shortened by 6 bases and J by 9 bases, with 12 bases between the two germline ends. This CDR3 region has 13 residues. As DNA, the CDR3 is TGTGCCAGCAGCGGACAGTTTCTTTCACCCCTCCACTTT. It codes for CASSGQFLSPLHF.

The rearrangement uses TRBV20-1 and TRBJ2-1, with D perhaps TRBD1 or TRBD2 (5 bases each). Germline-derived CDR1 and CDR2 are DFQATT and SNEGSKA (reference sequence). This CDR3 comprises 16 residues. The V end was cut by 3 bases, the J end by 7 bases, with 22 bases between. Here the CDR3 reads CSASGSRAGAANEQFF. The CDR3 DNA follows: TGCAGTGCTAGCGGCTCCCGAGCCGGGGCCGCGAATGAGCAGTTCTTC.

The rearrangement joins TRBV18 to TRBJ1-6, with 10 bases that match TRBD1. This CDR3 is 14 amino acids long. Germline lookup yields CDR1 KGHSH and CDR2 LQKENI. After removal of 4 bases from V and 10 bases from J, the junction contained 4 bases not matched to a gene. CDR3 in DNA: TGTGCCAGCTCACTCGGGACAGGGGAATCACCCCTCCACTTT. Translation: CASSLGTGESPLHF.

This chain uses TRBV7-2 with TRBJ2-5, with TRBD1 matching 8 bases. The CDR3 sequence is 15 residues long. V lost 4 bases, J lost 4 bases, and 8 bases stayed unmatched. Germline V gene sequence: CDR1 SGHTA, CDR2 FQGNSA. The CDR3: CASSSGQGVRETQYF. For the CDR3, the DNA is TGTGCCAGCAGCTCCGGACAGGGAGTTCGAGAGACCCAGTACTTC. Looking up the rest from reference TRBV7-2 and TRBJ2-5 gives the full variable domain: GAGVSQSPSNKVTEKGKDVELRCDPISGHTALYWYRQSLGQGLEFLIYFQGNSAPDKSGLPSDRFSAERTGGSVSTLTIQRTQQEDSAVYLCASSSGQGVRETQYFGPGTRLLVL.

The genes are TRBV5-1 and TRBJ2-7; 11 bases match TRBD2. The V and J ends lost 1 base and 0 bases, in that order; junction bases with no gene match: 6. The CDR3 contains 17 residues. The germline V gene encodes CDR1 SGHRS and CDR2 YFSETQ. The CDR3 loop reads CASSLFLAGGNSYEQYF. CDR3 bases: TGCGCCAGCAGCTTGTTCCTAGCGGGGGGAAACTCCTACGAGCAGTACTTC.

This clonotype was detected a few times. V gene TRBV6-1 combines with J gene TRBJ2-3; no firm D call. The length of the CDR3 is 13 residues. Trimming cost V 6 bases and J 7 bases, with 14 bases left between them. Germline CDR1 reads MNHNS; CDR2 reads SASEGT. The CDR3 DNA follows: TGTGCCAGCAGGGACCAGATAGTACATACGCAGTATTTT. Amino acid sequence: CASRDQIVHTQYF.

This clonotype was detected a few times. CDR3 bases: TGCGCCAGCAGCCAAGATATGGCAGCTGAGTACTATGGCTACACCTTC. Protein sequence: CASSQDMAAEYYGYTF. The chain has TRBV4-1 and TRBJ1-2; D is ambiguous. The CDR3 has 16 amino acids. The germline V and J ends were trimmed by 0 bases and 3 bases, with 14 bases remaining between them. Germline CDR1 MGHRA, CDR2 YSYEKL.

DNA for the CDR3: TGTGCCAGCAGCCAAAGGACCTATACTGAAGCTTTCTTT. The encoded protein is CASSQRTYTEAFF. The chain couples TRBV4-2 to TRBJ1-1, with D unclear. The CDR3 contains 13 residues. Per germline, CDR1 LGHNA and CDR2 YNFKEQ. Trimming took off 2 bases at V and 5 bases at J, with 9 bases between the two ends.

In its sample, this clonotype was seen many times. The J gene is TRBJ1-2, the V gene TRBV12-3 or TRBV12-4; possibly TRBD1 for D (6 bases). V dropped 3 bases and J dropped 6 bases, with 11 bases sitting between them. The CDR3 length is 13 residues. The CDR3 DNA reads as TGTGCCAGCAGTTTTACACAGGGTAATGGCTACACCTTC. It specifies CASSFTQGNGYTF.

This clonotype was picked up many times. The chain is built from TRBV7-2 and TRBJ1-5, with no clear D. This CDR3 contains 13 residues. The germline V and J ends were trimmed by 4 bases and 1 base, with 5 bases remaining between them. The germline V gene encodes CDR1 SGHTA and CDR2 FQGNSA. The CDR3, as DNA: TGTGCCAGCAGCTCCTGGAGCAATCAGCCCCAGCATTTT. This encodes CASSSWSNQPQHF.

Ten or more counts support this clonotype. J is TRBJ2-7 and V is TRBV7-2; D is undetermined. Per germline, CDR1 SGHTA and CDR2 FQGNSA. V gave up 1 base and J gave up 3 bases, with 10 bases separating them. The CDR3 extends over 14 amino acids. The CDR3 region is CASSLDAGDYEQYV. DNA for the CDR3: TGTGCCAGCAGCTTAGACGCAGGCGACTACGAGCAGTACGTC.

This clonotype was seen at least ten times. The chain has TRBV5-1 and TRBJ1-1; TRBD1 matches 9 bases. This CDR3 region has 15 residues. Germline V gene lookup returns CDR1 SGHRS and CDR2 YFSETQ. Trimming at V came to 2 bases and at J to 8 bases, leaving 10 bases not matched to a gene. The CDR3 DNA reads TGCGCCAGCAGCTTAGGAGGGACAGGGCCGCGGGAAGCTTTCTTT. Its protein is CASSLGGTGPREAFF.

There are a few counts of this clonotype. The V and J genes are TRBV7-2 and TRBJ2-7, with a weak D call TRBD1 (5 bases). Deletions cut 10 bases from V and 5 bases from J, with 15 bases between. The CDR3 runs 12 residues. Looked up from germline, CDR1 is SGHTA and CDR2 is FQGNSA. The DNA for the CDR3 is TGTGCCACCAAAAGGGGCTCTCACGAGCAGTACTTC. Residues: CATKRGSHEQYF.

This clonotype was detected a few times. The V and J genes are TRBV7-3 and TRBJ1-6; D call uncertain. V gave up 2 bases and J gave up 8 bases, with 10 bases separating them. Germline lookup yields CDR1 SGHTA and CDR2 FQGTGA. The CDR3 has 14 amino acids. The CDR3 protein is CASSLRGYDSPLHF. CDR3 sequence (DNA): TGTGCCAGCAGCTTACGAGGGTACGATTCACCCCTCCACTTT. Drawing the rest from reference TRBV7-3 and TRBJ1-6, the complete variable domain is GAGVSQTPSNKVTEKGKYVELRCDPISGHTALYWYRQSLGQGPEFLIYFQGTGAADDSGLPNDRFFAVRPEGSVSTLKIQRTERGDSAVYLCASSLRGYDSPLHFGNGTRLTVT.